These 2 T cell receptor beta chains share one sample of origin, sequenced in a study of T-cell memory formation after mild COVID-19. TCRdb re-called the 5' RACE reads with MiXCR, one entry per CDR3 protein. The data hold fewer than 40,000 distinct CDR3 sequences, with roughly 7.2% observed a single time. The source material was PBMCs or a T cell subset sorted from them (not recorded which). Receptor source: a man aged 18-30 years who had mild COVID-19 (a few samples of this study predate the infection). Cell type and time point are not known.

The sample holds many counts of this clonotype. The rearrangement joins TRBV5-1 to TRBJ1-2, with TRBD1 matching over 9 bases. J was trimmed by 4 bases and V by 4 bases; bases with no gene match: 2. Germline values: CDR1 SGHRS, CDR2 YFSETQ. This CDR3 has 13 residues. As DNA, the CDR3 is TGCGCCAGCAGCATGACAGGGGGCTATGGCTACACCTTC. Its translation is CASSMTGGYGYTF.

This clonotype has a count of ten or more. The rearrangement uses TRBV5-1 and TRBJ2-1; perhaps TRBD2 as D (6 bases). This CDR3 has 16 amino acids. Germline assignment: CDR1 SGHRS and CDR2 YFSETQ. V lost 2 bases and J lost 2, with 14 bases in between. CDR3 nucleotides: TGCGCCAGCAGCTTTCAGGAGGGTGGGGCCTACAATGAGCAGTTCTTC. Protein: CASSFQEGGAYNEQFF.